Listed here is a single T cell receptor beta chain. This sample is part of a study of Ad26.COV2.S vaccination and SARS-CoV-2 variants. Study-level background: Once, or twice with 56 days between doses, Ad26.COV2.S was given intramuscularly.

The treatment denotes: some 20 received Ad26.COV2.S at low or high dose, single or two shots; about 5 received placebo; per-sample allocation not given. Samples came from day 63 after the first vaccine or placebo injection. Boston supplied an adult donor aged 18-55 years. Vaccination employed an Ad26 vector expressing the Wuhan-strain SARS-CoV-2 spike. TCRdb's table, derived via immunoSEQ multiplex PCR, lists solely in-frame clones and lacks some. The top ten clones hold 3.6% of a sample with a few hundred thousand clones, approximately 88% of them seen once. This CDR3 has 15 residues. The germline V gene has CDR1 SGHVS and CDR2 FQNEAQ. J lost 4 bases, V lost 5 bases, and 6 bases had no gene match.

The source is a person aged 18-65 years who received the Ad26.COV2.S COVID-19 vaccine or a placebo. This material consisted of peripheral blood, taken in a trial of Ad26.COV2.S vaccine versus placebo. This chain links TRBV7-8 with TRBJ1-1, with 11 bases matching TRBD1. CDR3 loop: CASSPLDRGPTEAFF. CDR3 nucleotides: TGTGCCAGCAGCCCGTTGGACAGGGGGCCCACTGAAGCTTTCTTT.